This section outlines one T cell receptor (beta chain) sequence together with its context. Clones were sequenced by immunoSEQ multiplex PCR, and TCRdb holds only the in-frame ones, with some missing. Of 100,000 to 130,000 clones in the sample, 70% to 85% were seen once. The data originate from a study of control samples from healthy donors and cancer patients. The CDR3 has 13 residues. V was pared by 9 bases and J by 2 bases, with 13 bases between. Germline CDR1 MDHEN, CDR2 SYDVKM. The chain uses TRBV28 and TRBJ1-2, with D hard to call. The sequencing sample was made of blood. The receptor was isolated from a man aged 18 to 29 in good health. CDR3 DNA: TGTGCCAGTCAATCAACCCTGAACTATGGCTACACCTTC. Its translation is CASQSTLNYGYTF.